One sample yielded the 30 T cell receptor beta chains listed below, sequenced in a study of cytomegalovirus exposure and HLA in healthy donors. Use of 60 Vbeta and 13 Jbeta primers characterized the PCR. Sequencing was performed with immunoSEQ multiplex PCR; in TCRdb, only in-frame clones are kept and a portion is missing. Of more than 110,000 clones listed, 79% were seen once; the top ten hold approximately 3%. The sample taken for sequencing was PBMCs. Receptors were obtained from a female donor in good health and CMV-seronegative.

The chain is built from TRBV27 and TRBJ2-5, with 8 nucleotides matching TRBD2. This CDR3 is 16 amino acids long. Germline V gene lookup returns CDR1 MNHEY and CDR2 SMNVEV (reference sequence). J gave up 5 bases and V 5 bases, and 13 bases lay outside the gene matches. The chain's CDR3 is CASSPPPTSVRETQYF. The CDR3 nucleotides read TGTGCCAGCAGTCCCCCCCCGACTAGCGTCCGGGAGACCCAGTACTTC.

Turning to this clone: Relative to the germline gene, one junction end is altered; a read error may explain this. The gene calls are TRBV7-9 and TRBJ2-7; TRBD1 matches 9 bases. The germline gives CDR1 SEHNR, CDR2 FQNEAQ (reference sequence). This CDR3 is 14 amino acids long. Here the CDR3 DNA reads TGTTCCAGCAGCGAACAGGGGGCGTTTTACGAGCAGTACTTC. Residues: CSSSEQGAFYEQYF.

The chain has TRBV2 and TRBJ2-2; D might be TRBD2 (6 bases). This CDR3 contains 14 residues. The V end lost 7 bases, the J end lost 6 bases, and 15 bases lay between the germline ends. Germline V lookup: CDR1 SNHLY, CDR2 FYNNEI. CDR3 protein: CASKFSPGAGELFF. CDR3 nucleotides: TGTGCCAGCAAATTCTCGCCGGGGGCCGGGGAGCTGTTTTTT.

The CDR3 nucleotides are TGTGCCATCAGTGAGTCAGCGGAGACCCAGTACTTC. This translates into CAISESAETQYF. This chain connects TRBV10-3 to TRBJ2-5; D gene ambiguous. The CDR3 sequence is 12 residues long. Trimming took off 0 bases at V and 5 bases at J, with 4 bases between the two ends. The germline CDR1 and CDR2 sequences are ENHRY and SYGVKD.

This chain connects TRBV7-8 to TRBJ1-2; TRBD1 aligns across 8 bases. The ends lost 5 bases at V and 2 bases at J; junction bases unmatched: 4. CDR1 is SGHVS, CDR2 FQNEAQ, per germline. CDR3 length: 14 residues. This CDR3 is CASSQDRANYGYTF. CDR3 sequence (DNA): TGTGCCAGCAGCCAGGACAGGGCGAACTATGGCTACACCTTC.

This sequence joins TRBV7-2 and TRBJ1-3, with no clear D. V was trimmed by 6 bases and J by 6 bases, leaving 18 bases between them. The CDR3 length is 15 residues. The germline gives CDR1 SGHTA, CDR2 FQGNSA. This CDR3 is CASRPRFPSANTIYF. The DNA for the CDR3 is TGTGCCAGCAGACCGCGGTTCCCCTCAGCAAACACCATATATTTT.

The chain employs TRBV12-5 and TRBJ2-7, with unresolved D. This CDR3 has 11 amino acids. Germline V gene data show CDR1 as LGHNT and CDR2 as FRNRAP. V lost 5 bases and J 5 bases, leaving 7 bases between the germline ends. DNA for the CDR3: TGTGCTAGTGGTCCCAATGACGAGCAGTACTTC. Translation gives CASGPNDEQYF.

CDR3 amino acids: CATSRVVLGNSGANVLTF. DNA for the CDR3: TGTGCCACCAGCAGAGTTGTACTAGGAAACTCTGGGGCCAACGTCCTGACTTTC. The J gene is TRBJ2-6, the V gene TRBV15, with D perhaps matching TRBD2 (5 bases). Between the trimmed V and J ends, which lost 1 base and 0 bases, there was a span of 13 bases. The CDR3 is made up of 18 amino acids. CDR1 LNHNV and CDR2 YYDKDF come from the germline V gene (reference sequence).

This clone came up once. The chain uses TRBV6-5 and TRBJ1-2; TRBD1 aligns across 7 bases. This CDR3 has 13 amino acids. CDR1 MNHEY and CDR2 SVGAGI come from the germline V gene. V shed 6 bases, J shed 8 bases, and the junction held 9 bases outside the gene matches. The CDR3 reads CASRPGQWRGYTF. CDR3 DNA sequence: TGTGCCAGCAGGCCGGGACAGTGGAGGGGCTACACCTTC.

J is TRBJ1-2 and V is TRBV12-5; the match to TRBD1 covers 8 bases. V was clipped by 3 bases and J by 0 bases; unmatched bases: 12. Germline CDR1 reads LGHNT; CDR2 reads FRNRAP. The CDR3 runs to 18 residues. The CDR3 loop is CASGLQIGQGHPNYGYTF. DNA for the CDR3: TGTGCTAGTGGTTTACAAATCGGACAGGGCCACCCTAACTATGGCTACACCTTC.

This chain uses TRBV4-3 with TRBJ1-1; weak D call: TRBD1 (6 bases). CDR1 is LGHNA and CDR2 is YSLEER in the germline V gene. V lost 4 bases and J lost 0, with 12 bases in between. This CDR3 is 15 amino acids long. CDR3 amino acids: CASSRLQGVNTEAFF. CDR3 bases: TGCGCCAGCAGCCGTTTACAGGGTGTGAACACTGAAGCTTTCTTT.

The chain links TRBV6-4 to TRBJ1-5, with TRBD1 as a possible D gene (5 bases). V gave up 4 bases and J gave up 0 bases, with 10 bases separating them. There are 15 residues in the CDR3. CDR1 MRHNA and CDR2 SNTAGT come from the germline V gene. This chain's CDR3 is CASSGMGGSNQPQHF. DNA for the CDR3: TGTGCCAGCAGTGGGATGGGGGGTAGCAATCAGCCCCAGCATTTT.

The chain couples TRBV28 to TRBJ2-5; TRBD2 matches 8 bases. Germline V gene data show CDR1 as MDHEN and CDR2 as SYDVKM. The CDR3 is 13 residues long. J was trimmed by 13 bases and V by 5 bases; bases with no gene match: 12. In DNA form, the CDR3 reads TGTGCCAGCAGTCTAGTGGACGGGGGGGCGCTGTACTTC. It translates to CASSLVDGGALYF.

This clone was counted a few times. The rearrangement joins TRBV2 to TRBJ1-2, with D tentatively TRBD1 (5 bases). There are 13 residues in the CDR3. In germline, CDR1 is SNHLY, CDR2 FYNNEI. Trimming left V 6 bases short and J 13 bases short, with 21 bases between. For the CDR3, the DNA is TGTGCCAGCAGAGGGCGCCGGGACGACGGGGGCACCTTC. It codes for CASRGRRDDGGTF.

The chain employs TRBV7-8 and TRBJ1-2, with D hard to call. The CDR3 runs 14 residues. Trimming removed 0 bases from V and 6 bases from J, with 11 bases in between. Germline CDR1 SGHVS, CDR2 FQNEAQ. The CDR3 is CASSLAEQSDGYTF. CDR3 bases: TGTGCCAGCAGCTTAGCGGAACAGTCGGATGGCTACACCTTC.

The gene calls are TRBV19 and TRBJ1-5; D gene ambiguous. CDR1 is LNHDA, CDR2 SQIVND, per germline (reference sequence). CDR3 length: 13 amino acids. V lost 5 bases and J 0 bases, leaving 5 bases between the germline ends. The CDR3 protein is CASSPYSNQPQHF. DNA of the CDR3: TGTGCCAGTAGTCCCTATAGCAATCAGCCCCAGCATTTT.

The chain couples TRBV5-6 to TRBJ2-3; possible D gene TRBD1, 8 bases. The germline CDR1 and CDR2 sequences are SGHDT and YYEEEE. Trimming pared 5 bases from V and 5 bases from J, leaving 21 bases between. The CDR3 has 16 amino acids. The chain's CDR3 is CASSLEGGTGIDTQYF. Here the CDR3 DNA reads TGTGCCAGCAGTCTGGAGGGGGGGACAGGCATAGATACGCAGTATTTT.

This rearrangement joins TRBV29-1 to TRBJ2-5, with TRBD1 as a possible D gene (5 bases). With 2 bases removed from V and 5 bases from J, the gap between germline ends came to 9 bases. Germline CDR1 and CDR2: SQVTM and ANQGSEA. This CDR3 comprises 12 residues. CDR3 coding DNA: TGCAGCGTTGAAAGGGGTCGGGAGACCCAGTACTTC. Its translation: CSVERGRETQYF. The complete variable domain, with remaining parts taken from reference TRBV29-1 and TRBJ2-5, reads SAVISQKPSRDICQRGTSLTIQCQVDSQVTMMFWYRQQPGQSLTLIATANQGSEATYESGFVIDKFPISRPNLTFSTLTVSNMSPEDSSIYLCSVERGRETQYFGPGTRLLVL.

This chain connects TRBV13 to TRBJ2-2; the D is unclear. Germline CDR1 PRHDT, CDR2 FYEKMQ (reference sequence). The CDR3 totals 16 residues. Trimming took 5 bases from V and 2 from J, leaving 15 bases between them. The DNA for the CDR3 is TGTGCCAGCAGCAGGCCGGGTGACTTTAACACCGGGGAGCTGTTTTTT. Translating it yields CASSRPGDFNTGELFF.

For this clone: Other DNA sequences from this sample encode an identical CDR3 as well. The J gene is TRBJ2-1, the V gene TRBV29-1; 7 bases agree with TRBD1. J gave up 8 bases and V 4 bases, and 2 bases lay outside the gene matches. This CDR3 has 11 residues. Germline assignment: CDR1 SQVTM and CDR2 ANQGSEA. The CDR3 region is CSVGQGDEQFF. The CDR3, as DNA: TGCAGCGTTGGACAGGGAGATGAGCAGTTCTTC.

V is TRBV10-3 and J is TRBJ1-6; D remains ambiguous. V was pared by 2 bases and J by 10 bases, with 15 bases between. This CDR3 comprises 15 residues. The germline gives CDR1 ENHRY, CDR2 SYGVKD. The CDR3 nucleotides are TGTGCCATCAGTGAGGACTCACCCCGGAGGTCACCCCTCCACTTT. Translated, it gives CAISEDSPRRSPLHF.

The chain has TRBV14 and TRBJ2-7; D is perhaps TRBD2 (6 bases). The CDR3 sequence is 15 residues long. Trimming stripped 4 bases from V and 6 bases from J, with 19 bases between. Germline CDR1 reads SGHDN; CDR2 reads FVKESK. CDR3 nucleotides: TGTGCCAGCAGCCTACAGCGGGCGGGACTGGGCGAGCAGTACTTC. Translation gives CASSLQRAGLGEQYF.

This clone was seen only once. J is TRBJ1-2 and V is TRBV18; D might be TRBD1 (6 bases). This CDR3 has 13 amino acids. Germline CDR1 is KGHSH and CDR2 is LQKENI. The V and J ends lost 3 bases and 3 bases respectively, with 8 bases between them. The CDR3 spells CASSPYRDYGYTF. The CDR3, as DNA: TGTGCCAGCTCACCTTACAGGGACTATGGCTACACCTTC.

The V call is TRBV9, the J call TRBJ2-7; TRBD1 agrees at 8 bases. CDR3 length: 14 amino acids. Germline CDR1 reads SGDLS; CDR2 reads YYNGEE. V trimming: 2 bases; J trimming: 4 bases; junction bases outside the gene matches: 5. CDR3 coding DNA: TGTGCCAGCAGCGTGCAGGGGGCAGGGTACGAGCAGTACTTC. It is translated as CASSVQGAGYEQYF.

V and J are TRBV28 and TRBJ1-5; D ambiguous. Trimming shortened V by 2 bases and J by 5 bases, and 7 bases separated the two germline ends. Germline values: CDR1 MDHEN, CDR2 SYDVKM. This CDR3 is 13 amino acids long. CDR3 region: CASSLPEDQPQHF. The CDR3 DNA reads TGTGCCAGCAGTTTACCAGAGGATCAGCCCCAGCATTTT.

The genes are TRBV5-6 and TRBJ1-1, with TRBD1 identical over 9 bases. With V trimmed by 1 base and J by 5 bases, 6 bases remained unmatched. CDR1 is SGHDT and CDR2 is YYEEEE in the germline V gene. The CDR3 contains 15 residues. The CDR3 DNA is TGTGCCAGCAGCTTGTCCACAGGGGGCGAAACTGAAGCTTTCTTT. Residues: CASSLSTGGETEAFF.

V usage is TRBV11-2 and J usage is TRBJ1-4; 8 nucleotides line up with TRBD1. Per germline, CDR1 SGHAT and CDR2 FQNNGV. This CDR3 has 15 residues. J lost 5 bases, V lost 5 bases, and 7 bases had no gene match. The chain's CDR3 is CASSIRQGLNEKLFF. The CDR3 nucleotides are TGTGCCAGCAGCATCCGACAGGGGTTAAATGAAAAACTGTTTTTT.

This rearrangement joins TRBV6-5 to TRBJ1-5; D remains unclear. Trimming took 2 bases from V and 3 from J, leaving 11 bases between them. Germline V CDR1 and CDR2: MNHEY, SVGAGI. This CDR3 region has 15 residues. CDR3 coding DNA: TGTGCCAGCAGTTACCCCCGGACTTCCAATCAGCCCCAGCATTTT. This sequence encodes CASSYPRTSNQPQHF.

The chain uses TRBV19 and TRBJ2-5, with D maybe TRBD2 (5 bases). CDR1 is LNHDA, CDR2 SQIVND, per germline (reference sequence). CDR3 length: 15 amino acids. Trimming pared 6 bases from V and 4 bases from J, leaving 18 bases between. DNA of the CDR3: TGTGCCAGTAGCCCTCCGGGGTCCATGGGAGAGACCCAGTACTTC. It encodes CASSPPGSMGETQYF. Combining the CDR3 with reference TRBV19 and TRBJ2-5 gives the whole variable domain DGGITQSPKYLFRKEGQNVTLSCEQNLNHDAMYWYRQDPGQGLRLIYYSQIVNDFQKGDIAEGYSVSREKKESFPLTVTSAQKNPTAFYLCASSPPGSMGETQYFGPGTRLLVL.

This clone occurred a few times. This sample includes further DNA sequences coding for the same CDR3. The chain couples TRBV9 to TRBJ2-1; D call uncertain. CDR3 length: 15 residues. V lost 0 bases and J lost 0, with 7 bases in between. Germline assignment: CDR1 SGDLS and CDR2 YYNGEE. The CDR3, as DNA: TGTGCCAGCAGCGTAGCTTGGAGCTCCTACAATGAGCAGTTCTTC. It is translated as CASSVAWSSYNEQFF.